The T cell receptor beta chain described here comes from a study of T cells expressing NK-cell markers (TCRdb year 2020). Some background on the complete study: Three sorted T-cell subsets (CD3+CD56+NKG2C+, CD3+CD56+NKG2C- and CD3+CD56-NKG2C+) from roughly 8 donors had their TCR beta-chain repertoires profiled. Seven of the eight sequenced donors were HCMV-seropositive and one was HCMV-seronegative. The study sequenced eight donors, all healthy volunteers chosen at random: three men and five women. Sequencing of the libraries produced 2 x 150 bp reads on Illumina HiSeq 2000/2500, MiSeq or NextSeq.

Remarks on this clonotype: Its antigen has not been determined.

Study-wide conclusions, independent of this receptor: Those dominant clonotypes were again the most abundant among CD3+CD56-NKG2C+ cells in four donors, at about 25-65%. In six donors, the dominant CD3+CD56+NKG2C+ clonotypes ranked among the top 10 CD8+ clonotypes, making up roughly 1.0-8% of CD8+ T cells. Whether the expanded NKG2C-expressing T cell clones were specific for HCMV antigens was left unclear.

Inclusive of the bounding cysteine and phenylalanine, the CDR3 is 15 residues long. No DNA sequence is on record. The germline V gene (reference sequence) provides CDR1 LNHNV and CDR2 YYDKDF. HCMV serostatus was determined by detecting HCMV-specific IgG in serum with a commercial ELISA kit. Peripheral blood mononuclear cells were isolated from blood by Ficoll density gradient centrifugation. For sequencing, an Illumina HiSeq 2000 was employed. TCR beta cDNA libraries were prepared using 5'RACE template switching, which introduced a universal primer site and unique molecular identifiers. cDNA synthesis was primed from the TCR beta constant segment, followed by two successive PCR amplification steps. From the authors' description of their analysis: MIGEC was used to demultiplex reads and group reads by UMI, and MiTCR was used to assemble and quantify clonotypes. Only TCR cDNA sequences supported by at least two reads were kept to exclude erroneous sequences. Downstream repertoire analysis used the tcR package, and clonotypes were matched across fractions by CDR3 nucleotide sequence plus V segment. Antigen specificity was annotated against VDJdb with VDJmatch, allowing one amino acid substitution in CDR3. TCRdb reanalyzed the reads, keeping one entry per CDR3 protein sequence and omitting DNA. The V and J calls were not made by the authors but by TCRdb's processing. This sample's listing comprises over 150,000 distinct CDR3 sequences. The ten top clones hold 20% of the sample.

This sequence uses TRBV15 and TRBJ1-2. The clonotype originates from a man aged 18-69 years in good health. What was sequenced was blood T cells: a sorted CD56 or NKG2C T cell subset, CD4+ or CD8+ T cells, or bulk PBMC T cells (not recorded which). The CDR3: CATSRDLGTNYGYTF.